These 14 T cell receptor beta chains were all obtained from the same sample, sequenced in a study of blood T cells in healthy people across ages. Together with a sample-barcoded 5' primer, a J-beta primer mix was included in a second PCR lasting about 7 to 11 cycles. TCRdb processed the 5' RACE reads anew with MiXCR; each CDR3 protein has one entry. The sample includes approximately 1.5 million distinct CDR3 sequences, approximately 39% seen only once; the top ten take approximately 4.1%. Sequencing was done on a sample of blood. The source is a woman between 18 and 29 years old in good health.

This clonotype has only a few counts. The V and J genes are TRBV5-6 and TRBJ1-1; 10 bases fit TRBD1. CDR1 is SGHDT and CDR2 is YYEEEE in the germline V gene. V lost 5 bases, J lost 4 bases, and 8 bases stayed unmatched. This CDR3 is built from 15 residues. CDR3 protein: CASSRAGQGFTEAFF. In nucleotides, the CDR3 is TGTGCCAGCAGTAGAGCGGGACAGGGGTTCACTGAAGCTTTCTTT.

DNA of the CDR3: TGCAGTGCCCCCGACTGGGAGTCAACAGATACGCAGTATTTT. Its translation is CSAPDWESTDTQYF. The chain employs TRBV20-1 and TRBJ2-3; maybe TRBD2 (5 bases). V lost 6 bases and J 3 bases, leaving 16 bases between the germline ends. The CDR3 contains 14 residues. Germline V gives CDR1 DFQATT, CDR2 SNEGSKA (reference sequence).

This clonotype came up a few times. The chain combines TRBV4-3 with TRBJ2-7; no firm D call. CDR3 length: 16 amino acids. V was clipped by 1 base and J by 3 bases, with 16 bases between them. Germline CDR1 LGHNA, CDR2 YSLEER. CDR3 in amino acids: CASSQAPTAAYYEQYF. In DNA, the CDR3 is TGCGCCAGCAGCCAAGCCCCTACGGCAGCCTACTACGAGCAGTACTTC.

This clonotype was observed a handful of times. The chain uses TRBV4-2 and TRBJ2-3, with TRBD2 matching 7 bases. The junction had 7 bases not matched to a gene; V was cut back by 4 bases and J by 6 bases. The germline CDR1 and CDR2 sequences are LGHNA and YNFKEQ. The CDR3 is made up of 14 amino acids. CDR3 in DNA: TGTGCCAGCAGCCTCCCCGGGAGGATGGATACGCAGTATTTT. This sequence encodes CASSLPGRMDTQYF.

This clonotype was counted between two and nine times. V and J are TRBV20-1 and TRBJ1-2; 9 nucleotides agree with TRBD1. The germline CDR1 and CDR2 sequences are DFQATT and SNEGSKA (reference sequence). The CDR3 spans 14 residues. V gave up 1 base and J gave up 7 bases; unmatched junction bases: 7. CDR3 DNA sequence: TGCAGTGCTAGAGGTCCCGGGACAGGGTTTGGCTACACCTTC. As protein: CSARGPGTGFGYTF.

V and J are TRBV6-5 and TRBJ2-3, with 7 bases matching TRBD2. The CDR3 has 17 amino acids. Trimming cost V 0 bases and J 5 bases; bases outside gene matches: 11. The germline V gene encodes CDR1 MNHEY and CDR2 SVGAGI. The CDR3 DNA reads as TGTGCCAGCAGTTACTCGCTCCCTACGGGAGGCCAAGATACGCAGTATTTT. Protein product: CASSYSLPTGGQDTQYF.

The sample holds a few counts of this clonotype. The V and J genes are TRBV7-9 and TRBJ2-1, with 12 nucleotides matching TRBD2. Germline V gives CDR1 SEHNR, CDR2 FQNEAQ (reference sequence). The CDR3 length is 16 residues. V shed 1 base and J 8 bases; nucleotides not matched to a gene: 6. DNA for the CDR3: TGTGCCAGCAGCTTAGGGACTAGCGGGATCTTAGATGAGCAGTTCTTC. Protein product: CASSLGTSGILDEQFF. Full variable domain (missing parts from reference TRBV7-9 and TRBJ2-1): DTGVSQNPRHKITKRGQNVTFRCDPISEHNRLYWYRQTLGQGPEFLTYFQNEAQLEKSRLLSDRFSAERPKGSFSTLEIQRTEQGDSAMYLCASSLGTSGILDEQFFGPGTRLTVL.

The V call is TRBV4-3, the J call TRBJ2-7; the match to TRBD1 covers 7 bases. Germline assignment: CDR1 LGHNA and CDR2 YSLEER. J gave up 3 bases and V 4 bases, and 12 bases lay outside the gene matches. The CDR3 consists of 16 residues. The CDR3 DNA reads as TGCGCCAGCAGCCCAGGGATAGACAGGGATGTCTACGAGCAGTACTTC. This sequence encodes CASSPGIDRDVYEQYF.

The V and J genes are TRBV28 and TRBJ2-3, with a tentative D call TRBD2 (5 bases). V was shortened by 7 bases and J by 0 bases, with 17 bases between the two germline ends. The V gene's germline CDR1 is MDHEN and CDR2 SYDVKM. CDR3 length equals 16 residues. Here the CDR3 DNA reads TGTGCCAGCACCCCGGTGGGAGCCTCTAGCACAGATACGCAGTATTTT. It yields the protein CASTPVGASSTDTQYF.

The sample holds a few counts of this clonotype. One end of the junction does not line up with germline, which may come from a read error. V and J are TRBV10-3 and TRBJ2-5, with D perhaps matching TRBD2 (6 bases). The germline V gene encodes CDR1 ENHRY and CDR2 SYGVKD. The CDR3 loop spans 13 amino acids. The CDR3 protein is CAISAQGGESQYF. CDR3 nucleotides: TGTGCCATCAGTGCTCAGGGAGGAGAGAGCCAGTACTTC.

This clonotype is a singleton in its sample. A much bigger clone sits one base away, suggesting this may be a read error. The rearrangement links TRBV29-1 to TRBJ1-2; D not resolved. The CDR3 has 14 residues. Germline CDR1 SQVTM, CDR2 ANQGSEA. The CDR3 is CSVEVAALNYDYTF. The CDR3 DNA sequence: TGCAGCGTTGAAGTGGCAGCTCTAAACTATGACTACACCTTC.

V gene TRBV10-3 combines with J gene TRBJ2-7; TRBD2 aligns across 12 bases. J lost 7 bases, V lost 8 bases, and 12 bases had no gene match. Germline V lookup: CDR1 ENHRY, CDR2 SYGVKD. This CDR3 contains 15 residues. The CDR3 protein is CAIATSGSTYNEQYF. The CDR3, as DNA: TGTGCCATCGCGACTAGCGGGAGTACCTACAATGAGCAGTACTTC.

V and J are TRBV12-3 or TRBV12-4 and TRBJ1-4; weak D call: TRBD1 (6 bases). The CDR3 has 16 residues. V was clipped by 3 bases and J by 7 bases, with 18 bases between them. Here the CDR3 DNA reads TGTGCCAGCAGTTTCGGCAGGGGCGCTAGGGGTGAAAAACTGTTTTTT. Translation gives CASSFGRGARGEKLFF.

This clonotype showed up just a few times. The chain is built from TRBV7-9 and TRBJ1-1, with D hard to call. The V and J ends lost 2 bases and 1 base respectively, with 17 bases between them. This CDR3 is built from 17 residues. CDR1 is SEHNR, CDR2 FQNEAQ, per germline (reference sequence). In DNA, the CDR3 is TGTGCCAGCAGCTTACGACCGATGAACTCGGCGAACACTGAAGCTTTCTTT. Protein sequence: CASSLRPMNSANTEAFF.